Each of the 13 T cell receptor beta chains below was sequenced from the same sample in a study of blood T cell repertoires in COVID-19. Clones were sequenced by immunoSEQ multiplex PCR, and TCRdb holds only the in-frame ones, with some missing. The table lists 300,000 to 350,000 clones, around 90% of them singletons. Material: peripheral blood. The receptor set was obtained from a woman aged 55-75 years with COVID-19, enrolled during active disease.

The CDR3 spells CASRRPTGGPQPQHF. As DNA, the CDR3 is TGTGCCAGTAGGCGACCGACGGGGGGCCCCCAGCCCCAGCATTTT. The gene calls are TRBV19 and TRBJ1-5, with D maybe TRBD1 (6 bases). This CDR3 has 15 residues. Trimming removed 6 bases from V and 7 bases from J, with 19 bases in between. CDR1 is LNHDA, CDR2 SQIVND, per germline (reference sequence).

The CDR3 loop reads CASSFLRTGTNTEAFF. The CDR3 bases are TGTGCCAGCAGCTTCCTTCGGACAGGGACGAACACTGAAGCTTTCTTT. The chain uses TRBV7-9 and TRBJ1-1; 8 bases map to TRBD1. The CDR3 loop spans 16 amino acids. The germline CDR1 and CDR2 sequences are SEHNR and FQNEAQ (reference sequence). With 3 bases clipped from V and 1 base from J, the junction kept 7 bases outside the gene matches.

V and J are TRBV10-3 and TRBJ2-1, with D perhaps TRBD1 (6 bases). Germline values: CDR1 ENHRY, CDR2 SYGVKD. V lost 3 bases, J lost 8 bases, and 14 bases lay in between. CDR3 length: 14 residues. CDR3 in DNA: TGTGCCATCAGTGAACTCGGGACAACAGATGAGCAGTTCTTC. This sequence encodes CAISELGTTDEQFF.

The V gene is TRBV12-3 or TRBV12-4, the J gene TRBJ1-2, with TRBD1 matching 7 bases. This CDR3 has 13 residues. J gave up 8 bases and V 6 bases, and 9 bases lay outside the gene matches. The CDR3 reads CASRGQFVRGYTF. The CDR3 DNA sequence: TGTGCCAGCAGGGGACAGTTTGTTCGAGGCTACACCTTC.

The chain carries TRBV6-4 and TRBJ2-5; TRBD1 is a possible D gene (6 bases). Between the trimmed V and J ends, which lost 6 bases and 5 bases, there was a span of 13 bases. The CDR3 sequence is 13 residues long. Germline-derived CDR1 and CDR2 are MRHNA and SNTAGT. The CDR3 DNA reads as TGTGCCAGCAGCACAGGGCCGCGGGAGACCCAGTACTTC. Protein sequence: CASSTGPRETQYF.

The chain is built from TRBV7-9 and TRBJ1-2; weak D call: TRBD1 (5 bases). Germline V gene sequence: CDR1 SEHNR, CDR2 FQNEAQ (reference sequence). The CDR3 runs 14 residues. Trimming shortened V by 1 base and J by 7 bases, and 13 bases separated the two germline ends. CDR3 protein: CASSLVQASRGYTF. The CDR3 region has the DNA TGTGCCAGCAGCTTAGTACAGGCGAGCCGTGGCTACACCTTC. Combining the CDR3 with reference TRBV7-9 and TRBJ1-2 gives the whole variable domain DTGVSQNPRHKITKRGQNVTFRCDPISEHNRLYWYRQTLGQGPEFLTYFQNEAQLEKSRLLSDRFSAERPKGSFSTLEIQRTEQGDSAMYLCASSLVQASRGYTFGSGTRLTVV.

The genes are TRBV18 and TRBJ1-2; D unclear. V lost 2 bases and J lost 6, with 10 bases in between. This CDR3 spans 13 amino acids. The V gene's germline CDR1 is KGHSH and CDR2 LQKENI. This CDR3 reads CASSPNSQDGYTF. As DNA, the CDR3 is TGTGCCAGCTCACCAAATTCGCAGGATGGCTACACCTTC.

This clone was seen once. CDR3 protein: CASSPNSGNTIYF. The DNA for the CDR3 is TGTGCCAGCAGTCCTAACTCTGGAAACACCATATATTTT. This chain links TRBV27 with TRBJ1-3; D is ambiguous. Germline V lookup: CDR1 MNHEY, CDR2 SMNVEV (reference sequence). V was clipped by 5 bases and J by 0 bases, with 5 bases between them. This CDR3 spans 13 amino acids.

CDR3 nucleotide sequence: TGTGCCATCAGTGAGGACAGGATCAACACTGAAGCTTTCTTT. Protein product: CAISEDRINTEAFF. The chain recombines TRBV10-3 with TRBJ1-1; D is perhaps TRBD1 (6 bases). CDR3 length: 14 amino acids. Trimming took 2 bases from V and 2 from J, leaving 9 bases between them. The V gene's germline CDR1 is ENHRY and CDR2 SYGVKD.

This chain links TRBV11-2 with TRBJ1-1; D remains ambiguous. The CDR3 has 12 residues. Looked up from germline, CDR1 is SGHAT and CDR2 is FQNNGV. With 7 bases removed from V and 1 base from J, the gap between germline ends came to 7 bases. Here the CDR3 reads CASTRGNTEAFF. The CDR3 region has the DNA TGTGCCAGCACCCGAGGGAACACTGAAGCTTTCTTT.

The genes are TRBV4-1 and TRBJ1-1; no clear D. Germline V CDR1 and CDR2: MGHRA, YSYEKL. V shed 0 bases and J shed 5 bases, with 13 bases lying between them. There are 15 residues in the CDR3. The CDR3 is CASSQDEGGKTEAFF. CDR3 coding DNA: TGCGCCAGCAGCCAAGATGAGGGCGGGAAGACTGAAGCTTTCTTT.

CDR3 region: CASSYEGTRGNTEAFF. The CDR3 region has the DNA TGTGCCAGCAGTTACGAGGGAACCAGAGGGAACACTGAAGCTTTCTTT. This chain connects TRBV6-5 to TRBJ1-1; D remains ambiguous. V dropped 2 bases and J dropped 1 base, with 14 bases sitting between them. CDR1 and CDR2 (germline): MNHEY, SVGAGI. The CDR3 is 16 amino acids.

The CDR3 here is CASSSGPTIAFF. CDR3 DNA sequence: TGTGCCAGCAGTTCCGGACCGACTATCGCTTTCTTT. The chain carries TRBV6-5 and TRBJ1-1; the D is unclear. Trimming shortened V by 4 bases and J by 11 bases, and 14 bases separated the two germline ends. The CDR3 is made up of 12 amino acids. Germline CDR1 MNHEY, CDR2 SVGAGI.